This TCR beta chain was documented in a study of blood T cell repertoires in COVID-19. The age range of participants was about 18 to 100 years, with residence in about 25 US areas. Germline V lookup: CDR1 MDHEN, CDR2 SYDVKM. V was shortened by 4 bases and J by 8 bases, with 29 bases between the two germline ends. This CDR3 is built from 18 residues. The method was immunoSEQ multiplex PCR; TCRdb's version includes in-frame clones alone and lacks a portion of them. The sample yields hundreds of thousands of clones, approximately 86% seen once. This clonotype originated in a woman in her twenties or thirties who had recovered from COVID-19. J is TRBJ1-2 and V is TRBV28, with D tentatively TRBD1 (6 bases). The material sequenced was PBMCs or T cells enriched from blood (not recorded which). CDR3 sequence (DNA): TGTGCCAGCAGTTCCACCTTTACCCTTGGACAGAGTGGTCGAGGCTACACCTTC. Protein: CASSSTFTLGQSGRGYTF.